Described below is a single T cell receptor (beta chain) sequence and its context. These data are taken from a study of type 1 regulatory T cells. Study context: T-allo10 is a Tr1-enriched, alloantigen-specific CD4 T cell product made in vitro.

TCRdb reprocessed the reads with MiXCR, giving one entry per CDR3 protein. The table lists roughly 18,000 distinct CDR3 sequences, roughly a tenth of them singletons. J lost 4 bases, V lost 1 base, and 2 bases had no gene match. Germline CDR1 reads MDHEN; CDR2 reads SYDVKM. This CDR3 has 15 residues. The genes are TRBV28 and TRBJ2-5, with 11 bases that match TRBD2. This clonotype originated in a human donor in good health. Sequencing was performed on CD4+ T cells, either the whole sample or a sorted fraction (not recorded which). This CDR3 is CASSLSGTSGETQYF. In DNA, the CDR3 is TGTGCCAGCAGTTTATCCGGGACTAGCGGAGAGACCCAGTACTTC.